This passage covers 22 T cell receptor beta chains from one sample sequenced in a study of OX40 agonist ivuxolimab in advanced cancers. Libraries were constructed by the immunoSEQ multiplex PCR assay. The source is immuneACCESS, and TCRdb retained only in-frame sequences with V and J called. Part of the clones is not carried over; for the studies checked, unresolved V genes explain less than half of this, and the remainder is unexplained. Across this sample there are about 19,000 clones, with over 70% seen only once. Roughly 11% of the sample rests with the top ten. Sequencing was performed on CD4+ or CD8+ T cells sorted from blood, taken in a trial of the OX40 agonist ivuxolimab. The receptors were sampled from an adult with an advanced solid tumor such as melanoma, head and neck, liver or kidney cancer.

Regarding this clone: The same CDR3 arises from other DNA sequences in this sample as well. The rearrangement links TRBV19 to TRBJ1-5; D may be TRBD1 (5 bases). V lost 1 base and J lost 2, with 9 bases in between. The CDR3 totals 15 residues. Germline V gene data show CDR1 as LNHDA and CDR2 as SQIVND (reference sequence). CDR3 DNA sequence: TGTGCCAGTAGTATAGGGCGGGGCGGCAATCAGCCCCAGCATTTT. Translating gives CASSIGRGGNQPQHF. The variable domain in full, with the rest retrieved from reference TRBV19 and TRBJ1-5, is DGGITQSPKYLFRKEGQNVTLSCEQNLNHDAMYWYRQDPGQGLRLIYYSQIVNDFQKGDIAEGYSVSREKKESFPLTVTSAQKNPTAFYLCASSIGRGGNQPQHFGDGTRLSIL.

Sample share makes this clone medium-sized. The V gene is TRBV19, the J gene TRBJ2-3; no definite D call. CDR3 length: 15 residues. Germline V CDR1 and CDR2: LNHDA, SQIVND (reference sequence). V was trimmed by 3 bases and J by 0 bases, leaving 10 bases between them. The CDR3: CASSIYGTSTDTQYF. CDR3 sequence (DNA): TGTGCCAGTAGTATTTACGGCACCAGCACAGATACGCAGTATTTT.

The chain is built from TRBV5-6 and TRBJ2-1; D is unresolved. Trimming pared 4 bases from V and 5 bases from J, leaving 13 bases between. The V gene's germline CDR1 is SGHDT and CDR2 YYEEEE. The CDR3 spans 14 residues. CDR3 protein: CASSGILAHNEQFF. For the CDR3, the DNA is TGTGCCAGCAGCGGTATACTGGCCCACAATGAGCAGTTCTTC.

The rearrangement uses TRBV27 and TRBJ2-5; D remains unclear. The CDR3 length is 14 residues. The V gene lost 6 bases and the J gene lost 6 bases, with 17 bases spanning the gap. Germline assignment: CDR1 MNHEY and CDR2 SMNVEV (reference sequence). The CDR3 DNA follows: TGTGCCAGCAGCTCAGGACCGTATCGAAAGACCCAGTACTTC. Translating it yields CASSSGPYRKTQYF.

This clone was detected a few times. The chain links TRBV7-9 to TRBJ1-2, with unresolved D. This CDR3 has 12 residues. Per germline, CDR1 SEHNR and CDR2 FQNEAQ (reference sequence). V lost 7 bases to trimming and J lost 2 bases, with 8 bases between them. CDR3 in amino acids: CASTRGNYGYTF. The DNA of the CDR3 is TGTGCCAGCACCCGCGGGAACTATGGCTACACCTTC.

The chain is built from TRBV19 and TRBJ1-3, with TRBD1 as a possible D gene (5 bases). V was pared by 5 bases and J by 0 bases, with 11 bases between. The CDR3 sequence is 15 residues long. The V gene's germline CDR1 is LNHDA and CDR2 SQIVND (reference sequence). For the CDR3, the DNA is TGTGCCAGTAGTCGGGGACCATTCTCTGGAAACACCATATATTTT. Its protein is CASSRGPFSGNTIYF.

J is TRBJ2-7 and V is TRBV27; 12 bases are shared with TRBD2. CDR3 length: 15 amino acids. Germline V CDR1 and CDR2: MNHEY, SMNVEV (reference sequence). Germline trimming cut 5 bases from V and 7 bases from J; bases unmatched to any gene: 9. This chain's CDR3 is CASSLTSGRRKEQYF. CDR3 bases: TGTGCCAGCAGTCTAACTAGCGGGAGGAGGAAGGAGCAGTACTTC.

Comment on this clone: At one end the junction does not follow the germline gene, possibly because of a read error. The chain uses TRBV20-1 and TRBJ2-3; 7 bases align to TRBD1. Germline-derived CDR1 and CDR2 are DFQATT and SNEGSKA (reference sequence). The CDR3 is 11 amino acids. CDR3 coding DNA: TGCAGTGCTAGATCCAGACAGGGAACAGATTTT. The encoded protein is CSARSRQGTDF.

The genes are TRBV11-2 and TRBJ2-4; TRBD2 might be the D (5 bases). Per the germline V gene, CDR1 is SGHAT and CDR2 is FQNNGV. The ends were cut back, 1 base at V and 0 bases at J, with 10 bases in the middle. There are 16 residues in the CDR3. CDR3 loop: CASSLVGRLAKNIQYF. CDR3 in DNA: TGTGCCAGCAGCTTAGTTGGGAGATTAGCCAAAAACATTCAGTACTTC. The full variable domain, with the rest looked up from reference TRBV11-2 and TRBJ2-4, is EAGVAQSPRYKIIEKRQSVAFWCNPISGHATLYWYQQILGQGPKLLIQFQNNGVVDDSQLPKDRFSAERLKGVDSTLKIQPAKLEDSAVYLCASSLVGRLAKNIQYFGAGTRLSVL.

CDR3 sequence reads: CASSGQTQETQYF. The CDR3 DNA reads as TGCGCCAGCAGTGGACAAACCCAAGAGACCCAGTACTTC. V and J are TRBV10-2 and TRBJ2-5; D call uncertain. Germline V CDR1 and CDR2: WSHSY, SAAADI. V was pared by 4 bases and J by 1 base, with 7 bases between. This CDR3 region has 13 residues.

The chain has TRBV9 and TRBJ1-2; TRBD1 matches 9 bases. The germline V gene has CDR1 SGDLS and CDR2 YYNGEE. CDR3 size: 15 residues. The V gene end was trimmed by 3 bases and the J gene end by 8 bases; junction bases not matched to a gene: 11. The CDR3, as DNA: TGTGCCAGCAGCGCTTCGGCGGGACAGGGAGTCGGCTACACCTTC. Translating gives CASSASAGQGVGYTF.

The chain couples TRBV11-2 to TRBJ2-1; D is perhaps TRBD1 (6 bases). The ends were cut back, 8 bases at V and 6 bases at J, with 20 bases in the middle. The CDR3 contains 15 residues. Germline V CDR1 and CDR2: SGHAT, FQNNGV. In nucleotides, the CDR3 is TGTGCCAGCCAAGGGACATTCGATTTCAGCAATGAGCAGTTCTTC. This translates into CASQGTFDFSNEQFF.

V is TRBV4-1 and J is TRBJ1-3; D remains unclear. The CDR3 sequence is 14 residues long. The ends were cut back, 1 base at V and 5 bases at J, with 9 bases in the middle. The germline V gene has CDR1 MGHRA and CDR2 YSYEKL. Here the CDR3 DNA reads TGCGCCAGCAGCCAAGCGCAGTTTAGAAACACCATATATTTT. Translating gives CASSQAQFRNTIYF.

Points on this clone: At one end, the junction sequence differs from germline, possibly due to a read error. The chain has TRBV6-5 and TRBJ2-5; D might be TRBD2 (6 bases). This CDR3 has 15 amino acids. CDR1 and CDR2 (germline): MNHEY, SVGAGI. The CDR3 loop reads CASSYRDSQQGTQYF. Here the CDR3 DNA reads TGTGCCAGCAGTTACCGGGACTCCCAACAAGGGACCCAGTACTTC.

The chain employs TRBV6-1 and TRBJ1-1; D call uncertain. With 7 bases removed from V and 4 bases from J, the gap between germline ends came to 16 bases. The CDR3 totals 14 residues. Per germline, CDR1 MNHNS and CDR2 SASEGT. The CDR3, as DNA: TGTGCCAGCACCGAAACGGCCCGCGGCACTGAAGCTTTCTTT. Amino acids: CASTETARGTEAFF.

V is TRBV5-1 and J is TRBJ1-6; D not certain. V lost 0 bases, J lost 5 bases, and 0 bases lay in between. CDR1 and CDR2 from the germline V gene are SGHRS and YFSETQ. The CDR3 runs to 12 residues. CDR3 loop: CASSLDNSPLHF. CDR3 nucleotides: TGCGCCAGCAGCTTGGATAATTCACCCCTCCACTTT.

The chain employs TRBV5-8 and TRBJ1-5, with no clear D. Germline CDR1 and CDR2: SGHTS and YDEGEE. This CDR3 has 14 residues. Between the trimmed V and J ends, which lost 4 bases and 6 bases, there was a span of 14 bases. CDR3 loop: CASSPDPDGQPQHF. CDR3 sequence (DNA): TGTGCCAGCAGCCCCGACCCTGATGGTCAGCCCCAGCATTTT.

V usage is TRBV7-9 and J usage is TRBJ2-7; 9 nucleotides agree with TRBD1. With 10 bases clipped from V and 3 bases from J, the junction kept 4 bases outside the gene matches. The CDR3 runs to 12 residues. The germline gives CDR1 SEHNR, CDR2 FQNEAQ (reference sequence). CDR3 region: CATSDRGYEQYF. As DNA, the CDR3 is TGTGCCACCTCGGACAGGGGCTACGAGCAGTACTTC. Drawing the rest from reference TRBV7-9 and TRBJ2-7, the complete variable domain is DTGVSQNPRHKITKRGQNVTFRCDPISEHNRLYWYRQTLGQGPEFLTYFQNEAQLEKSRLLSDRFSAERPKGSFSTLEIQRTEQGDSAMYLCATSDRGYEQYFGPGTRLTVT.

This chain joins TRBV18 and TRBJ1-5; TRBD1 agrees at 10 bases. Germline V gene lookup returns CDR1 KGHSH and CDR2 LQKENI. J was trimmed by 6 bases and V by 3 bases; bases with no gene match: 8. The length of the CDR3 is 16 residues. The CDR3 DNA sequence: TGTGCCAGCTCACCTACCGGGACAGGGGAAGGTCAGCCCCAGCATTTT. It translates to CASSPTGTGEGQPQHF.

The gene calls are TRBV28 and TRBJ1-1; no clear D gene. Germline CDR1 MDHEN, CDR2 SYDVKM. V was shortened by 2 bases and J by 2 bases, with 12 bases between the two germline ends. CDR3 length equals 15 residues. CDR3 amino acids: CASSLGGSFNTEAFF. The CDR3 DNA follows: TGTGCCAGCAGTTTAGGTGGTTCTTTTAACACTGAAGCTTTCTTT. Full variable domain (remainder filled in from reference TRBV28 and TRBJ1-1): DVKVTQSSRYLVKRTGEKVFLECVQDMDHENMFWYRQDPGLGLRLIYFSYDVKMKEKGDIPEGYSVSREKKERFSLILESASTNQTSMYLCASSLGGSFNTEAFFGQGTRLTVV.

The V and J genes are TRBV7-6 and TRBJ1-2; TRBD1 might be the D (6 bases). CDR1 is SGHVS and CDR2 is FNYEAQ in the germline V gene. Trimming took 5 bases from V and 4 from J, leaving 26 bases between them. The CDR3 contains 18 residues. This chain's CDR3 is CASSLEPGASRRGYGYTF. The CDR3 bases are TGTGCCAGCAGCCTAGAACCGGGGGCCTCCCGGAGAGGCTATGGCTACACCTTC.

This chain uses TRBV5-4 with TRBJ1-2, with no clear D. The CDR3 extends over 13 amino acids. Germline values: CDR1 SGHNT, CDR2 YYREEE (reference sequence). Trimming left V 3 bases short and J 7 bases short, with 13 bases between. This chain's CDR3 is CASSSDPTPGYTF. CDR3 sequence (DNA): TGTGCCAGCAGCTCAGATCCGACGCCTGGCTACACCTTC.